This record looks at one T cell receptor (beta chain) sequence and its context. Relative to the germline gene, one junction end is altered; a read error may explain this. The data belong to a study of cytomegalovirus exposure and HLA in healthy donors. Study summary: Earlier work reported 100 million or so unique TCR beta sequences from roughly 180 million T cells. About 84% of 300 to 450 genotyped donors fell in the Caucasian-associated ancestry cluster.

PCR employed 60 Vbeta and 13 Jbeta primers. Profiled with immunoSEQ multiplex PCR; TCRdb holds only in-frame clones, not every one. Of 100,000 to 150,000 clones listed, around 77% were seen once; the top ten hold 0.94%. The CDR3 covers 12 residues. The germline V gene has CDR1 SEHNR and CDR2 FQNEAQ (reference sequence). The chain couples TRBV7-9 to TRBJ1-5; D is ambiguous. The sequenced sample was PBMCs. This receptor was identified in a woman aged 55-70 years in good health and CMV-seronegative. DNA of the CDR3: TGTTCCAGCAGCTCCACTACTCAGCCCCAGCATTTT. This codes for CSSSSTTQPQHF.